This T cell receptor beta chain was sequenced in a study of long-term antiretroviral therapy in people with HIV. This CDR3 is 13 amino acids long. Germline CDR1 reads MNHEY; CDR2 reads SVGAGI. Trimming took 0 bases from V and 4 from J; bases not matched to a gene: 0. There were no participants with HIV treated outside the United States. Whole-study findings and limits: In samples taken after ART, diversity increased but remained below transplant donor control levels. Relative to control repertoires, HIV repertoires exhibited narrower CDR3 length ranges. All time points showed a repertoire dominated by clones expanded before ART.

This clone has just one count. What it binds is unknown. Sequencing used immunoSEQ v3.0 at survey level. The repertoire was sequenced with immunoSEQ multiplex PCR; TCRdb's copy has only in-frame clones and lacks some. Of tens of thousands of clones listed, over 60% are singletons. The TCR comes from a woman in her twenties or thirties with HIV. The sample was unsorted PBMCs, taken 2.9 years after starting antiretroviral therapy. The chain combines TRBV6-5 with TRBJ2-7; TRBD2 matches 7 bases. For the CDR3, the DNA is TGTGCCAGCAGTTACTCAGCGGGATACGAGCAGTACTTC. This codes for CASSYSAGYEQYF.